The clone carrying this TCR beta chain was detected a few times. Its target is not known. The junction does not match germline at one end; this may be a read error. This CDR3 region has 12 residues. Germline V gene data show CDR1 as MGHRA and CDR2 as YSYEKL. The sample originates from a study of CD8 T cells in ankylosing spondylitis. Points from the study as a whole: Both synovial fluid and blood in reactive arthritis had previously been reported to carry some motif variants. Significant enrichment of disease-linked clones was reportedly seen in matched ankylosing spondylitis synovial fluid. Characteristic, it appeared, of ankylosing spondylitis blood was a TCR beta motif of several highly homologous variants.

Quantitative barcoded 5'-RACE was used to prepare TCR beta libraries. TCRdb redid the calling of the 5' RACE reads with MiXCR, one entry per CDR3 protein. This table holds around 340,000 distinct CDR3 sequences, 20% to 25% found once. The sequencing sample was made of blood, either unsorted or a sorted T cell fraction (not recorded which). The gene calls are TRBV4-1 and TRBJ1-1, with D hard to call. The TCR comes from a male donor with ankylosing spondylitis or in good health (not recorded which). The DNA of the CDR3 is TGCGCCAGCAGCCAAGTGAAAACTGAAGCTTTCTTT. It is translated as CASSQVKTEAFF.